Shown below are 11 T cell receptor beta chains from a single sample sequenced in a study of a mutant IDH1 vaccine in newly diagnosed glioma. Time point in this sample: baseline, week 1 (first vaccination visit). Treatment denoted: pre-vaccination baseline after standard-of-care therapy. Generated by immunoSEQ multiplex PCR, the TCRdb table keeps only in-frame clones and is missing some. The sample shows about 92,000 clones, about four fifths of them seen only once. Sample: PBMCs, taken from a glioma patient treated with radiotherapy, temozolomide or both. These receptors were collected from a woman aged 50 to 65 with glioma.

This clone was counted a few times. Here the CDR3 DNA reads TGTGCCAGCAGCTTAGCGGTGGGACAGAAGGAACTGTTTTTT. Encoded protein: CASSLAVGQKELFF. V is TRBV7-2 and J is TRBJ1-4; 7 positions agree with TRBD1. Losses at the gene ends were 0 bases for V and 12 bases for J; bases not matched to a gene: 7. This CDR3 spans 14 amino acids. Germline CDR1 is SGHTA and CDR2 is FQGNSA.

This clone showed up just once. J is TRBJ1-4 and V is TRBV5-1; D call uncertain. V lost 2 bases and J lost 0, with 5 bases in between. The CDR3 has 14 residues. Germline CDR1 is SGHRS and CDR2 is YFSETQ. The CDR3 loop reads CASSFGATNEKLFF. For the CDR3, the DNA is TGCGCCAGCAGCTTCGGTGCAACTAATGAAAAACTGTTTTTT. Looking up the rest from reference TRBV5-1 and TRBJ1-4 gives the full variable domain: KAGVTQTPRYLIKTRGQQVTLSCSPISGHRSVSWYQQTPGQGLQFLFEYFSETQRNKGNFPGRFSGRQFSNSRSEMNVSTLELGDSALYLCASSFGATNEKLFFGSGTQLSVL.

V usage is TRBV25-1 and J usage is TRBJ1-5, with D perhaps matching TRBD1 (6 bases). The CDR3 totals 14 residues. Trimming pared 6 bases from V and 3 bases from J, leaving 12 bases between. Germline V gene lookup returns CDR1 MGHDK and CDR2 SYGVNS. The CDR3 loop reads CASRATGLNQPQHF. CDR3 DNA: TGTGCCAGCAGAGCTACAGGGCTCAATCAGCCCCAGCATTTT. Together with reference TRBV25-1 and TRBJ1-5, the CDR3 gives the full variable domain: EADIYQTPRYLVIGTGKKITLECSQTMGHDKMYWYQQDPGMELHLIHYSYGVNSTEKGDLSSESTVSRIRTEHFPLTLESARPSHTSQYLCASRATGLNQPQHFGDGTRLSIL.

The chain is built from TRBV19 and TRBJ1-2; D gene unclear. The V end was cut by 4 bases, the J end by 4 bases, with 10 bases between. CDR1 is LNHDA and CDR2 is SQIVND in the germline V gene (reference sequence). CDR3 length: 13 residues. The DNA for the CDR3 is TGTGCCAGTAGTACCTGGACGGTCTATGGCTACACCTTC. As protein: CASSTWTVYGYTF. Variable domain in full (rest from reference TRBV19 and TRBJ1-2): DGGITQSPKYLFRKEGQNVTLSCEQNLNHDAMYWYRQDPGQGLRLIYYSQIVNDFQKGDIAEGYSVSREKKESFPLTVTSAQKNPTAFYLCASSTWTVYGYTFGSGTRLTVV.

This clone has more than one count but fewer than ten. J is TRBJ1-5 and V is TRBV4-2; 8 nucleotides line up with TRBD1. CDR3 length: 14 amino acids. V shed 1 base, J shed 6 bases, and the junction held 2 bases outside the gene matches. The V gene's germline CDR1 is LGHNA and CDR2 YNFKEQ. This chain's CDR3 is CASSQAGGGQPQHF. CDR3 bases: TGTGCCAGCAGCCAAGCAGGGGGCGGTCAGCCCCAGCATTTT.

The chain carries TRBV5-4 and TRBJ2-1; 7 nucleotides line up with TRBD2. The CDR3 contains 12 residues. The V and J ends lost 7 bases and 8 bases, in that order; junction bases with no gene match: 6. The germline V gene encodes CDR1 SGHNT and CDR2 YYREEE (reference sequence). CDR3 sequence reads: CASHWEGYEQFF. CDR3 DNA sequence: TGTGCCAGCCACTGGGAGGGATATGAGCAGTTCTTC.

The chain carries TRBV5-4 and TRBJ1-1; D not certain. V lost 3 bases and J 1 base, leaving 7 bases between the germline ends. Germline CDR1 and CDR2: SGHNT and YYREEE (reference sequence). The CDR3 length is 13 residues. This CDR3 reads CASSSRGNTEAFF. The CDR3 DNA is TGTGCCAGCAGCTCTCGAGGGAACACTGAAGCTTTCTTT.

The chain links TRBV5-8 to TRBJ1-5, with 7 bases fitting TRBD1. Trimming removed 0 bases from V and 6 bases from J; junction bases left unmatched: 3. The CDR3 runs 14 residues. The V gene's germline CDR1 is SGHTS and CDR2 YDEGEE. The DNA for the CDR3 is TGTGCCAGCAGCTTGGACAGGGGAATTCAGCCCCAGCATTTT. It yields the protein CASSLDRGIQPQHF.

This clone has only a few counts. The V call is TRBV4-2, the J call TRBJ1-2, with D unclear. CDR3 length: 15 residues. Trimming removed 0 bases at V and 2 bases at J, with 10 bases between. Germline V gene lookup returns CDR1 LGHNA and CDR2 YNFKEQ. The CDR3 region has the DNA TGTGCCAGCAGCCAAGATCTGGAGAGGAACTATGGCTACACCTTC. It is translated as CASSQDLERNYGYTF.

The rearrangement links TRBV25-1 to TRBJ2-5; tentative D call: TRBD2 (5 bases). The V end was cut by 7 bases, the J end by 2 bases, with 17 bases between. The germline CDR1 and CDR2 sequences are MGHDK and SYGVNS. This CDR3 spans 15 amino acids. CDR3 region: CASNTEALGQETQYF. DNA for the CDR3: TGTGCCAGCAATACGGAGGCATTGGGGCAAGAGACCCAGTACTTC.

The CDR3 reads CASRYRTGVGKLFF. The CDR3 DNA follows: TGTGCCAGCAGATATAGGACAGGGGTTGGAAAACTGTTTTTT. The V gene is TRBV5-6, the J gene TRBJ1-4, with 9 bases that match TRBD1. CDR1 is SGHDT, CDR2 YYEEEE, per germline. CDR3 length: 14 residues. V trimming: 5 bases; J trimming: 10 bases; junction bases outside the gene matches: 9. The whole variable domain, remainder taken from reference TRBV5-6 and TRBJ1-4, is DAGVTQSPTHLIKTRGQQVTLRCSPKSGHDTVSWYQQALGQGPQFIFQYYEEEERQRGNFPDRFSGHQFPNYSSELNVNALLLGDSALYLCASRYRTGVGKLFFGSGTQLSVL.